Presented here are 17 T cell receptor beta chains from one specimen sequenced in a study of blood T cells in healthy people across ages. A second PCR, run for 7 to 11 cycles, used a sample-barcoded 5' primer plus a J-beta primer mix. TCRdb fed the 5' RACE reads into MiXCR, producing one record per CDR3 protein. The table has around 1,700,000 distinct CDR3 sequences, 28% seen once. The sample comprised blood. The receptors were sampled from a woman younger than 45 in good health.

The V call is TRBV12-3 or TRBV12-4, the J call TRBJ2-2; 7 bases match TRBD1. J lost 5 bases, V lost 10 bases, and 7 bases had no gene match. The CDR3 covers 13 residues. In DNA, the CDR3 is TGTGCCACCCAGGGGGTTGGTACCGGGGAGCTGTTTTTT. Amino acids: CATQGVGTGELFF.

The V gene is TRBV6-5, the J gene TRBJ2-1, with 10 bases aligning to TRBD2. Per germline, CDR1 MNHEY and CDR2 SVGAGI. V lost 2 bases, J lost 7 bases, and 5 bases stayed unmatched. The CDR3 spans 15 residues. CDR3 nucleotides: TGTGCCAGCAGTTACGGAGCGGGGGGGGTTAATGAGCAGTTCTTC. Its translation is CASSYGAGGVNEQFF.

This clonotype was detected only a few times. This may be a read error, as it is one base from a much larger clone. The V call is TRBV7-2, the J call TRBJ2-3, with 8 bases identical to TRBD2. The CDR3 runs 15 residues. The trim removed 1 base at V and 1 base at J, leaving 1 base unmatched. Looked up from germline, CDR1 is SGHTA and CDR2 is FQGNSA. CDR3: CASSLGLARTDTQYF. CDR3 nucleotide sequence: TGTGCCAGCAGCTTAGGACTAGCGCGCACAGATACGCAGTATTTT. The complete variable domain, with remaining parts taken from reference TRBV7-2 and TRBJ2-3, reads GAGVSQSPSNKVTEKGKDVELRCDPISGHTALYWYRQSLGQGLEFLIYFQGNSAPDKSGLPSDRFSAERTGGSVSTLTIQRTQQEDSAVYLCASSLGLARTDTQYFGPGTRLTVL.

V is TRBV7-2 and J is TRBJ1-2; 7 positions agree with TRBD1. Looked up from germline, CDR1 is SGHTA and CDR2 is FQGNSA. With 3 bases clipped from V and 9 bases from J, the junction kept 7 bases outside the gene matches. This CDR3 region has 13 residues. This CDR3 reads CASSFRDSSSYTF. In DNA form, the CDR3 reads TGTGCCAGCAGCTTCCGGGACAGCAGTAGCTACACCTTC.

This clonotype has more than one count but fewer than ten. The chain joins TRBV5-1 to TRBJ2-1, with 15 positions matching TRBD2. The CDR3 has 18 amino acids. Germline V CDR1 and CDR2: SGHRS, YFSETQ. V trimming: 3 bases; J trimming: 5 bases; junction bases outside the gene matches: 9. CDR3 nucleotide sequence: TGCGCCAGCAGCTCATCCGGGACTAGCGGGGGGCTTAACAATGAGCAGTTCTTC. Translation gives CASSSSGTSGGLNNEQFF. Drawing the rest from reference TRBV5-1 and TRBJ2-1, the complete variable domain is KAGVTQTPRYLIKTRGQQVTLSCSPISGHRSVSWYQQTPGQGLQFLFEYFSETQRNKGNFPGRFSGRQFSNSRSEMNVSTLELGDSALYLCASSSSGTSGGLNNEQFFGPGTRLTVL.

The rearrangement links TRBV10-3 to TRBJ1-5; maybe TRBD1 (5 bases). CDR3 length: 13 residues. V was trimmed by 8 bases and J by 5 bases, leaving 13 bases between them. Germline V CDR1 and CDR2: ENHRY, SYGVKD. The CDR3 loop reads CAIGREGDQPQHF. CDR3 coding DNA: TGTGCCATCGGCAGGGAGGGAGATCAGCCCCAGCATTTT.

V gene TRBV12-3 or TRBV12-4 combines with J gene TRBJ2-3; D gene unclear. The V and J ends lost 7 bases and 2 bases respectively, with 16 bases between them. CDR3 size: 15 residues. The CDR3 spells CASTQGNPYTDTQYF. CDR3 nucleotide sequence: TGTGCCAGCACCCAAGGAAACCCATACACAGATACGCAGTATTTT.

The V call is TRBV6-4, the J call TRBJ2-2; D is perhaps TRBD2 (5 bases). In germline, CDR1 is MRHNA, CDR2 SNTAGT. Trimming took 2 bases from V and 4 from J, leaving 11 bases between them. The CDR3 is made up of 15 amino acids. The CDR3 nucleotides read TGTGCCAGCAGTGACAGGGAGACTGGCACCGGGGAGCTGTTTTTT. Residues: CASSDRETGTGELFF.

This clonotype was detected many times. The rearrangement joins TRBV18 to TRBJ2-3, with 8 bases that match TRBD1. V was pared by 6 bases and J by 3 bases, with 11 bases of the junction left unmatched. CDR1 and CDR2 (germline): KGHSH, LQKENI. The CDR3 spans 16 residues. Here the CDR3 DNA reads TGTGCCAGCTCCCAAAGGACAGGGATGGGTACAGATACGCAGTATTTT. This translates into CASSQRTGMGTDTQYF.

This clonotype was recorded a few times. This sequence joins TRBV18 and TRBJ1-4; D unclear. Trimming took off 3 bases at V and 8 bases at J, with 10 bases between the two ends. This CDR3 is built from 13 residues. In germline, CDR1 is KGHSH, CDR2 LQKENI. CDR3 sequence reads: CASSPGKNEKLFF. CDR3 nucleotides: TGTGCCAGCTCACCGGGGAAGAACGAAAAACTGTTTTTT.

This clonotype has only a few counts. This CDR3 reads CASSLHPGANVLTF. The DNA of the CDR3 is TGTGCCAGCAGCCTCCACCCTGGGGCCAACGTCCTGACTTTC. The genes are TRBV14 and TRBJ2-6; D not resolved. The V and J ends lost 4 bases and 2 bases respectively, with 6 bases between them. CDR1 and CDR2 from the germline V gene are SGHDN and FVKESK. The length of the CDR3 is 14 residues.

The chain joins TRBV9 to TRBJ2-1; tentative D call: TRBD2 (6 bases). The CDR3 has 15 residues. The germline CDR1 and CDR2 sequences are SGDLS and YYNGEE. Trimming pared 0 bases from V and 5 bases from J, leaving 12 bases between. DNA of the CDR3: TGTGCCAGCAGCGTAGGCGGGGAGTCTCACAATGAGCAGTTCTTC. Translation: CASSVGGESHNEQFF.

Many counts were recorded for this clonotype. The rearrangement uses TRBV25-1 and TRBJ2-1; 9 bases line up with TRBD2. The CDR3 has 14 residues. The germline gives CDR1 MGHDK, CDR2 SYGVNS. The junction had 7 bases not matched to a gene; V was cut back by 6 bases and J by 7 bases. The CDR3 DNA reads TGTGCCAGCAGGCGGGCTAGCGGGATTAATGAGCAGTTCTTC. It is translated as CASRRASGINEQFF.

V and J are TRBV15 and TRBJ2-1, with a possible D match to TRBD2 (6 bases). V lost 0 bases, J lost 6 bases, and 15 bases lay in between. CDR1 and CDR2 from the germline V gene are LNHNV and YYDKDF (reference sequence). The CDR3 covers 16 residues. This CDR3 reads CATSRDRASVANEQFF. The CDR3 DNA is TGTGCCACCAGCAGAGATAGGGCTAGCGTTGCCAATGAGCAGTTCTTC.

To note about this clonotype: An end of the junction does not agree with germline; a read error may underlie this. The V and J genes are TRBV6-6 and TRBJ1-1, with a possible D match to TRBD1 (5 bases). This CDR3 is 12 amino acids long. The germline V gene encodes CDR1 MNHNY and CDR2 SVGAGI (reference sequence). CDR3 DNA sequence: TGTACCAGCAGCGAAAGACAGTTTGAAGCTTTCTTT. Protein: CTSSERQFEAFF.

CDR3 DNA sequence: TGCGCCAGCAGCTTGGCCCTGTCCGGGTACACCGGGGAGCTGTTTTTT. Its translation is CASSLALSGYTGELFF. The chain joins TRBV5-1 to TRBJ2-2; D not resolved. Germline-derived CDR1 and CDR2 are SGHRS and YFSETQ. V lost 0 bases and J 3 bases, leaving 12 bases between the germline ends. This CDR3 has 16 residues.

This clonotype was counted between two and nine times. The rearrangement links TRBV15 to TRBJ2-1; D is tentatively TRBD1 or TRBD2 (7 bases each). Germline-derived CDR1 and CDR2 are LNHNV and YYDKDF (reference sequence). Trimming stripped 3 bases from V and 8 bases from J, with 14 bases between. This CDR3 contains 14 residues. DNA for the CDR3: TGTGCCACCAGCAGGGGGAGGGGGCATGATGAGCAGTTCTTC. Residues: CATSRGRGHDEQFF.